This passage covers 24 T cell receptor beta chains from one sample sequenced in a study of T cell responses to AZD1222 COVID-19 vaccine. TCRdb's copy holds only in-frame clones and misses some; the assay was immunoSEQ multiplex PCR. The sample has roughly 180,000 clones, around 90% seen once. The material sequenced was peripheral blood, taken on day 0 of AZD1222 vaccination. These receptors came from an adult in good health.

V and J are TRBV19 and TRBJ1-5; D might be TRBD1 (5 bases). CDR3 size: 14 residues. V dropped 1 base and J dropped 2 bases, with 6 bases sitting between them. The V gene's germline CDR1 is LNHDA and CDR2 SQIVND (reference sequence). CDR3 bases: TGTGCCAGTAGTATAGGCAGGGGCAATCAGCCCCAGCATTTT. It translates to CASSIGRGNQPQHF.

This clone has just one count. CDR3 sequence (DNA): TGTGCCAGCAGCACAAGATCCCGGGGCGAGCAGTACTTC. Translating it yields CASSTRSRGEQYF. The chain combines TRBV6-5 with TRBJ2-7; possibly TRBD2 for D (5 bases). This CDR3 contains 13 residues. Trimming removed 6 bases from V and 6 bases from J, with 15 bases in between. The germline V gene has CDR1 MNHEY and CDR2 SVGAGI.

The chain combines TRBV19 with TRBJ2-7, with D maybe TRBD1 (5 bases). The CDR3 sequence is 14 residues long. Germline V gene lookup returns CDR1 LNHDA and CDR2 SQIVND (reference sequence). V lost 7 bases and J lost 2, with 15 bases in between. CDR3 in amino acids: CASMNGQGPYEQYF. The CDR3 region has the DNA TGTGCCAGTATGAATGGGCAGGGCCCCTACGAGCAGTACTTC.

V gene TRBV6-5 combines with J gene TRBJ2-7; the D gene is possibly TRBD2 (6 bases). Germline CDR1 and CDR2: MNHEY and SVGAGI. Trimming pared 4 bases from V and 3 bases from J, leaving 16 bases between. This CDR3 is 15 amino acids long. Here the CDR3 DNA reads TGTGCCAGCAGTTCGCAGGGAGGCAGGGTCTACGAGCAGTACTTC. It translates to CASSSQGGRVYEQYF.

This clone was counted once. The chain recombines TRBV6-2 or TRBV6-3 with TRBJ2-7, with D tentatively TRBD1 (5 bases). Germline V CDR1 and CDR2: MNHEY, SVGEGT. Trimming took off 6 bases at V and 5 bases at J, with 17 bases between the two ends. This CDR3 spans 14 amino acids. DNA of the CDR3: TGTGCCAGCAGCCTTGTTATGGCAGGGAACGAGCAGTACTTC. Residues: CASSLVMAGNEQYF.

The chain uses TRBV30 and TRBJ2-7; possibly TRBD1 for D (6 bases). The CDR3 is 12 amino acids. The V gene's germline CDR1 is GTSNPN and CDR2 SVGIG (reference sequence). V was clipped by 3 bases and J by 5 bases, with 11 bases between them. CDR3 coding DNA: TGTGCCTGGAGACGACAGGCGGACGAGCAGTACTTC. This sequence encodes CAWRRQADEQYF.

The CDR3 region has the DNA TGCGCCAGCAGCCAAGATAGGGCGAGAGTGAGTGATGGACTGTATTTT. Translated, it gives CASSQDRARVSDGLYF. The rearrangement joins TRBV4-3 to TRBJ2-3; tentative D call: TRBD2 (5 bases). Germline V gene lookup returns CDR1 LGHNA and CDR2 YSLEER. Trimming pared 0 bases from V and 14 bases from J, leaving 24 bases between. The CDR3 runs 16 residues.

The chain uses TRBV6-5 and TRBJ2-2, with a tentative D call TRBD2 (5 bases). Germline V gene data show CDR1 as MNHEY and CDR2 as SVGAGI. The CDR3 covers 12 residues. The V and J ends lost 8 bases and 6 bases respectively, with 10 bases between them. CDR3 nucleotides: TGTGCCAGCCGGGATTACGCCGGGGAGCTGTTTTTT. Amino acid sequence: CASRDYAGELFF.

The chain employs TRBV28 and TRBJ1-1; perhaps TRBD1 as D (6 bases). The CDR3 length is 13 residues. V dropped 5 bases and J dropped 4 bases, with 11 bases sitting between them. CDR1 and CDR2 (germline): MDHEN, SYDVKM. CDR3 coding DNA: TGTGCCAGCAGTCAGGGAGGGGGCACTGAAGCTTTCTTT. Translating gives CASSQGGGTEAFF.

The chain carries TRBV9 and TRBJ2-3, with a tentative D call TRBD2 (7 bases). The CDR3 contains 15 residues. V was trimmed by 0 bases and J by 2 bases, leaving 10 bases between them. Looked up from germline, CDR1 is SGDLS and CDR2 is YYNGEE. CDR3: CASSVAGGNTDTQYF. The CDR3 DNA follows: TGTGCCAGCAGCGTAGCGGGGGGCAACACAGATACGCAGTATTTT.

This sequence joins TRBV25-1 and TRBJ1-6, with D perhaps matching TRBD1 (6 bases). The CDR3 has 18 amino acids. Germline V gives CDR1 MGHDK, CDR2 SYGVNS. Trimming shortened V by 4 bases and J by 7 bases, and 23 bases separated the two germline ends. CDR3 amino acids: CASSGPGLLGGDNSPLHF. The CDR3 nucleotides read TGTGCCAGCAGTGGCCCCGGGCTTCTAGGGGGAGACAATTCACCCCTCCACTTT.

The rearrangement links TRBV19 to TRBJ1-6; tentative D call: TRBD1 (6 bases). V lost 4 bases and J 10 bases, leaving 11 bases between the germline ends. CDR1 and CDR2 from the germline V gene are LNHDA and SQIVND (reference sequence). This CDR3 comprises 13 residues. The CDR3 DNA sequence: TGTGCCAGTAGTAGGGGGGGCAGATCACCCCTCCACTTT. Translated, it gives CASSRGGRSPLHF.

This clone has just one count. This chain uses TRBV29-1 with TRBJ2-7, with D uncertain. Germline lookup yields CDR1 SQVTM and CDR2 ANQGSEA. V was shortened by 4 bases and J by 0 bases, with 4 bases between the two germline ends. This CDR3 contains 11 residues. For the CDR3, the DNA is TGCAGCGTTGCCACCTCCTACGAGCAGTACTTC. It yields the protein CSVATSYEQYF.

The chain links TRBV27 to TRBJ1-4, with D unresolved. The germline V and J ends were trimmed by 5 bases and 2 bases, with 12 bases remaining between them. The CDR3 has 15 amino acids. Per germline, CDR1 MNHEY and CDR2 SMNVEV (reference sequence). CDR3 sequence reads: CASSLYPVTNEKLFF. CDR3 DNA: TGTGCCAGCAGTCTTTACCCGGTGACTAATGAAAAACTGTTTTTT.

The chain carries TRBV9 and TRBJ1-1; 9 positions agree with TRBD1. Germline values: CDR1 SGDLS, CDR2 YYNGEE. The CDR3 consists of 18 residues. With V trimmed by 0 bases and J by 6 bases, 15 bases remained unmatched. The DNA of the CDR3 is TGTGCCAGCAGCGTAGCCGATCTCCGCAGGACAGGGGCCCCTGAAGCTTTCTTT. Its translation is CASSVADLRRTGAPEAFF.

In its sample, this clone was seen once. This chain connects TRBV7-8 to TRBJ1-2; no clear D. The CDR3 totals 13 residues. The V gene lost 5 bases and the J gene lost 7 bases, with 14 bases spanning the gap. Per germline, CDR1 SGHVS and CDR2 FQNEAQ. The CDR3 region has the DNA TGTGCCAGCAGCCTAGGACGTATGAGTGGCTACACCTTC. Translation: CASSLGRMSGYTF.

The chain joins TRBV6-5 to TRBJ1-2, with 7 bases that match TRBD1. The germline V gene encodes CDR1 MNHEY and CDR2 SVGAGI. CDR3 length equals 12 residues. V lost 8 bases, J lost 8 bases, and 8 bases stayed unmatched. The CDR3 nucleotides read TGTGCCAGCGCCGACAGGGATGACGGCTACACCTTC. It is translated as CASADRDDGYTF.

This clone was counted between two and nine times. V usage is TRBV6-5 and J usage is TRBJ1-1; D is unresolved. The CDR3 consists of 15 residues. The V end was cut by 2 bases, the J end by 2 bases, with 12 bases between. Germline CDR1 MNHEY, CDR2 SVGAGI. The CDR3 is CASSYESDSNTEAFF. Here the CDR3 DNA reads TGTGCCAGCAGTTACGAATCGGATTCCAACACTGAAGCTTTCTTT.

The chain links TRBV7-6 to TRBJ1-4; 9 bases align to TRBD1. The CDR3 is 15 amino acids. The V gene end was trimmed by 5 bases and the J gene end by 5 bases; junction bases not matched to a gene: 6. CDR1 is SGHVS and CDR2 is FNYEAQ in the germline V gene. In nucleotides, the CDR3 is TGTGCCAGCAGCATACAGACAGGGGGGAATGAAAAACTGTTTTTT. Its translation: CASSIQTGGNEKLFF.

The J gene is TRBJ2-3, the V gene TRBV7-8; tentative D call: TRBD2 (5 bases). The V gene lost 5 bases and the J gene lost 0 bases, with 15 bases spanning the gap. CDR1 is SGHVS and CDR2 is FQNEAQ in the germline V gene. The CDR3 runs 16 residues. Here the CDR3 reads CASSAGLESSTDTQYF. CDR3 bases: TGTGCCAGCAGCGCAGGACTGGAATCTAGCACAGATACGCAGTATTTT.

The V gene is TRBV29-1, the J gene TRBJ2-3; 7 positions match TRBD2. Germline CDR1 and CDR2: SQVTM and ANQGSEA. The V gene end was trimmed by 2 bases and the J gene end by 1 base; junction bases not matched to a gene: 0. The CDR3 is 13 amino acids. In DNA form, the CDR3 reads TGCAGCGTTGAAAGCGGGGGCACAGATACGCAGTATTTT. Translated, it gives CSVESGGTDTQYF.

The rearrangement links TRBV30 to TRBJ1-2; 8 positions match TRBD1. The CDR3 loop spans 13 amino acids. Germline V gene sequence: CDR1 GTSNPN, CDR2 SVGIG (reference sequence). V shed 5 bases, J shed 6 bases, and the junction held 8 bases outside the gene matches. CDR3 protein: CAWPTGTGHGYTF. The CDR3 DNA reads TGTGCCTGGCCGACCGGGACAGGCCATGGCTACACCTTC.

This clone has more than one count but fewer than ten. The genes are TRBV6-5 and TRBJ1-2; possibly TRBD1 for D (6 bases). The germline V gene encodes CDR1 MNHEY and CDR2 SVGAGI. The CDR3 spans 14 residues. Deletions cut 4 bases from V and 4 bases from J, with 13 bases between. CDR3 nucleotide sequence: TGTGCCAGCAGTTCCGGGGGCGCGTTCTATGGCTACACCTTC. This gives the protein CASSSGGAFYGYTF.

The rearrangement joins TRBV6-5 to TRBJ2-1; 11 nucleotides align to TRBD2. The V gene's germline CDR1 is MNHEY and CDR2 SVGAGI. Trimming at V came to 8 bases and at J to 7 bases, leaving 10 bases not matched to a gene. CDR3 length: 15 residues. The DNA of the CDR3 is TGTGCCAGCCGGCAGCTAGCGGGAGGTCGGAATGAGCAGTTCTTC. Translation: CASRQLAGGRNEQFF.